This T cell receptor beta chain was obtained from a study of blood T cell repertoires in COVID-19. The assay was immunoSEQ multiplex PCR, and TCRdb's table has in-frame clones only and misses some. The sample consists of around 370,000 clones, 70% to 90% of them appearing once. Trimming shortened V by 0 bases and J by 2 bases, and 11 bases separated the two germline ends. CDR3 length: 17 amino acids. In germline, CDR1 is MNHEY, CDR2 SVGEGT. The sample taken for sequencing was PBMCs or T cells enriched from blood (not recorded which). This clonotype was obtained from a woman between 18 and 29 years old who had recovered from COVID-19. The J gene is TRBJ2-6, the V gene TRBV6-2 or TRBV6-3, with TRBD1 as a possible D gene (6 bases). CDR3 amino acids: CASSYSRSGAGANVLTF. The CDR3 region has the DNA TGTGCCAGCAGTTACTCACGCTCAGGGGCTGGGGCCAACGTCCTGACTTTC.